This T cell receptor (beta chain) came from a study of human T cells and chemical hapten exposure. Study-wide background: Upper inner arm skin measuring approximately 2 cm by approximately 2 cm received 2% DPC for sensitization.

Time point in this sample: patch test 2, 6 weeks after DPC sensitization. Treatment here: therapeutic diphenylcyclopropenone sensitization with weekly scalp DPC. This clonotype was seen ten or more times. TCRdb reanalysed the RACE reads using MiXCR and keeps one entry per CDR3 protein. In the table there are just over 350,000 distinct CDR3 sequences, under 6.5% of which are singletons. The sequence was collected from a woman under 30 with alopecia areata. Some clones in this sample may be carry-over from other donors' samples. The sequencing used whole blood, collected in connection with sensitization to the hapten diphenylcyclopropenone (DPC).

This chain's CDR3 is CASSFWGTSTDTQYF. In DNA form, the CDR3 reads TGTGCCAGCAGCTTTTGGGGGACTAGCACAGATACGCAGTATTTT. The chain uses TRBV7-2 and TRBJ2-3; a weak D match, TRBD2 (6 bases). Germline V gene data show CDR1 as SGHTA and CDR2 as FQGNSA. Trimming left V 3 bases short and J 0 bases short, with 10 bases between. The CDR3 spans 15 residues.